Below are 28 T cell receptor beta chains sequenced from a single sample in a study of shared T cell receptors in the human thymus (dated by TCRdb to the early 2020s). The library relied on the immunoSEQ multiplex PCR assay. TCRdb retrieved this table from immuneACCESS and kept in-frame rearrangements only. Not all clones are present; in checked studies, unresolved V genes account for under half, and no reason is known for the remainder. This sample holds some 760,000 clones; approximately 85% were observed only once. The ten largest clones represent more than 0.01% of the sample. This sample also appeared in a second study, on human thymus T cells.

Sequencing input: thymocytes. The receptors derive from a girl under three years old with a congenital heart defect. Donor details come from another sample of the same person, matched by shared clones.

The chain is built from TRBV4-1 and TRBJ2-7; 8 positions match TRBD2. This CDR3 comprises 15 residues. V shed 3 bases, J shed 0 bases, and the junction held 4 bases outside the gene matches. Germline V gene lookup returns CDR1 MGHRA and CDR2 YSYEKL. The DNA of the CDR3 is TGCGCCAGCAGCCAGTCCGGGACTAGCTCCTACGAGCAGTACTTC. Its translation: CASSQSGTSSYEQYF.

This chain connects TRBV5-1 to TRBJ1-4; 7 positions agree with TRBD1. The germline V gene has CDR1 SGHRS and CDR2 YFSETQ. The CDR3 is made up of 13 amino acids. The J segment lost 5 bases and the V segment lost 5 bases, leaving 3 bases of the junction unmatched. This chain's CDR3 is CASRGQTNEKLFF. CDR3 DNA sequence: TGCGCCAGCAGGGGACAGACAAATGAAAAACTGTTTTTT.

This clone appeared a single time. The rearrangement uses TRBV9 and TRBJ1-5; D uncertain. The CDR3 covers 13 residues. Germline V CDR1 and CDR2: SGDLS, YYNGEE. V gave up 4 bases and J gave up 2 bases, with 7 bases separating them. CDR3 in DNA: TGTGCCAGCAGCTCCCGAGGCAATCAGCCCCAGCATTTT. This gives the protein CASSSRGNQPQHF.

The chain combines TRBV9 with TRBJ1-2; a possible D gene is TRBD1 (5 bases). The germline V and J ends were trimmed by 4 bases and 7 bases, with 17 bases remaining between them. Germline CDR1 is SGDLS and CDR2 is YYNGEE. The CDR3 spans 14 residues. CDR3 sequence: CASSQPGPRFGYTF. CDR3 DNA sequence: TGTGCCAGCAGCCAACCAGGGCCGCGTTTTGGCTACACCTTC.

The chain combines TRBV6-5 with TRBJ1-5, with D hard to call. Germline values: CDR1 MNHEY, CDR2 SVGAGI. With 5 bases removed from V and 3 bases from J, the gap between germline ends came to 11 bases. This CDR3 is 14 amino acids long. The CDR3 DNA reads TGTGCCAGCAGTGTTTGGGCAGACAATCAGCCCCAGCATTTT. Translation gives CASSVWADNQPQHF.

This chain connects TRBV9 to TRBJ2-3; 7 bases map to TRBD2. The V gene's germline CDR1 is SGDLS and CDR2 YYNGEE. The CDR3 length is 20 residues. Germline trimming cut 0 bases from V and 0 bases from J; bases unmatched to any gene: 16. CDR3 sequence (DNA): TGTGCCAGCAGCGTAGAGACCGGGACTACAGAACCTTTAAGCACAGATACGCAGTATTTT. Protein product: CASSVETGTTEPLSTDTQYF.

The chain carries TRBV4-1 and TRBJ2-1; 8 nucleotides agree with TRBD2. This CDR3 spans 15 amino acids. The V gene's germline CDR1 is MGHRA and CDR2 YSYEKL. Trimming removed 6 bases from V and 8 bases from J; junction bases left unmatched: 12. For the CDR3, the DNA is TGCGCCAGCAGATTGAAACCGGGACTAGTCCATGAGCAGTTCTTC. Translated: CASRLKPGLVHEQFF.

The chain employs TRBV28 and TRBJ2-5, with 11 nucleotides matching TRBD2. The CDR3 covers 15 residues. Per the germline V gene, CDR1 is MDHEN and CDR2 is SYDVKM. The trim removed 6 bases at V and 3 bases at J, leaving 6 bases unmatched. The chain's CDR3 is CASSFPLAGEETQYF. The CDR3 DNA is TGTGCCAGCAGCTTCCCACTAGCGGGGGAAGAGACCCAGTACTTC.

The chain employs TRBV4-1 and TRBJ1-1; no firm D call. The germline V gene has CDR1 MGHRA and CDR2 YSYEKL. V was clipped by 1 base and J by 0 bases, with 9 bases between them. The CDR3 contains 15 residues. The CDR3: CASSQVSHLNTEAFF. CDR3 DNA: TGCGCCAGCAGCCAAGTATCTCACTTGAACACTGAAGCTTTCTTT.

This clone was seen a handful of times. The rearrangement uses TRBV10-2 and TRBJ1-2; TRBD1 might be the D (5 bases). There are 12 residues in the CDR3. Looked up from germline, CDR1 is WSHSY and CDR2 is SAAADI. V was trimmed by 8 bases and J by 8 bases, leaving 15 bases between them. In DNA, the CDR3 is TGCGCCAGCGTCGGGGGGAGTAGGGGCTACACCTTC. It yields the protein CASVGGSRGYTF.

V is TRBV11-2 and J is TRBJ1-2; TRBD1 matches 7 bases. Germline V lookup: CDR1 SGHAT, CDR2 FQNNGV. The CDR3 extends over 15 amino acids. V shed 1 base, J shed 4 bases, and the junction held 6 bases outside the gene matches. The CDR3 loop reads CASSLAQGKFYGYTF. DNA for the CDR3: TGTGCCAGCAGCTTAGCACAGGGGAAATTCTATGGCTACACCTTC.

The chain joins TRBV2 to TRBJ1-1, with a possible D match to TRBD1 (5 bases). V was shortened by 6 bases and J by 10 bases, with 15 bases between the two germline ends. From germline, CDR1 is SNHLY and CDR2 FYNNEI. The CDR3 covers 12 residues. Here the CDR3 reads CASRSGGEGAFF. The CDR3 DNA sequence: TGTGCCAGCAGATCGGGGGGGGAGGGAGCTTTCTTT.

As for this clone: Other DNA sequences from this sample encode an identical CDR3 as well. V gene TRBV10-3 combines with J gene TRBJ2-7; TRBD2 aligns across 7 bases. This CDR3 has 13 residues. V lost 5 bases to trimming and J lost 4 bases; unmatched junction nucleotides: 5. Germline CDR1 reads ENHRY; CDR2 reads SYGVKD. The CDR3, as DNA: TGTGCCATCAGTTTGGGACTATCTTACGAGCAGTACTTC. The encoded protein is CAISLGLSYEQYF.

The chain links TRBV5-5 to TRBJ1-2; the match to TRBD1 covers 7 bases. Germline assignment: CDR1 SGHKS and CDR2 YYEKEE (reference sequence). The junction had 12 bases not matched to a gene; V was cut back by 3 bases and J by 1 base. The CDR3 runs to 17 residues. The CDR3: CASSSGQPLQRNYGYTF. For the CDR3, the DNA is TGTGCCAGCAGCTCGGGACAGCCTCTTCAACGTAACTATGGCTACACCTTC.

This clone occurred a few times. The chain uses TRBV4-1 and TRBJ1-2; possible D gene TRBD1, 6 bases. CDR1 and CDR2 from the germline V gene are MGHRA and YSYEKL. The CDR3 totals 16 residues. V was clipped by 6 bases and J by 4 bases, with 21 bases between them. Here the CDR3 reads CASRCVGQPKSYGYTF. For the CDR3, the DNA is TGCGCCAGCAGATGTGTCGGACAGCCGAAATCCTATGGCTACACCTTC.

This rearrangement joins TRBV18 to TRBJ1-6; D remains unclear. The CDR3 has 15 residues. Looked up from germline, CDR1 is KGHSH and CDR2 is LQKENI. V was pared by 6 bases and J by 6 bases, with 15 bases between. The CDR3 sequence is CASSPARISNSPLHF. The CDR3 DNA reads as TGTGCCAGCTCCCCCGCCAGGATTTCTAATTCACCCCTCCACTTT.

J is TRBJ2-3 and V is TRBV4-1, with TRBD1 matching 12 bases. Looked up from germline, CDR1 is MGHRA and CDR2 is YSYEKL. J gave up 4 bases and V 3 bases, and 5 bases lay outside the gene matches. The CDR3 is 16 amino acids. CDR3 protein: CASSHAGQGAPDTQYF. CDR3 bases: TGCGCCAGCAGCCACGCGGGACAGGGGGCCCCAGATACGCAGTATTTT.

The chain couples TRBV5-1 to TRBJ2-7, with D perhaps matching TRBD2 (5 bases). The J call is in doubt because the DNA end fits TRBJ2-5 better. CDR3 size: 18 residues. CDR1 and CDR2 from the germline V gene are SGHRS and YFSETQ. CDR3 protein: CASSFRGGKQSPKETQYF. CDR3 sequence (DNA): TGCGCCAGCAGCTTCCGGGGTGGAAAGCAAAGCCCAAAAGAGACCCAGTACTTC.

CDR3 DNA sequence: TGTGCCTGGAGTGTAGGGGAAAGGGTCGCGGAATCCAAAAACATTCAGTACTTC. Residues: CAWSVGERVAESKNIQYF. This chain joins TRBV30 and TRBJ2-4; maybe TRBD1 (5 bases). The V gene lost 0 bases and the J gene lost 2 bases, with 20 bases spanning the gap. CDR1 is GTSNPN, CDR2 SVGIG, per germline (reference sequence). CDR3 length: 18 amino acids.

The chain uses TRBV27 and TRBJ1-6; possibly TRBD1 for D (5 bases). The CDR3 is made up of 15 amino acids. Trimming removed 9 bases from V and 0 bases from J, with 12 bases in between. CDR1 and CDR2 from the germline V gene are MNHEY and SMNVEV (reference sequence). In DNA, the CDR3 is TGTGCCAGTCAACAGGATAGCTCCTATAATTCACCCCTCCACTTT. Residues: CASQQDSSYNSPLHF.

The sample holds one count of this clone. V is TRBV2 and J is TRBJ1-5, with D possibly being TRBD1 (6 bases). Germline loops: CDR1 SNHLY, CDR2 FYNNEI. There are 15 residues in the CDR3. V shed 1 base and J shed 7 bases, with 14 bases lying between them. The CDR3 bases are TGTGCCAGCAGTGAAGAGGGGGGGCCAGGGCAGCCCCAGCATTTT. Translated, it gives CASSEEGGPGQPQHF.

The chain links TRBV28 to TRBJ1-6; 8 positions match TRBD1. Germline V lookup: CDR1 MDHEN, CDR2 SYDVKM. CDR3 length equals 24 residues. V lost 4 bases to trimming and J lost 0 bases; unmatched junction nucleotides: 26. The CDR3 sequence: CASSSNRTNTRGPLSLSYNSPLHF. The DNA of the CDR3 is TGTGCCAGCAGTTCCAACCGAACAAACACCAGGGGGCCGCTCTCCCTCTCCTATAATTCACCCCTCCACTTT.

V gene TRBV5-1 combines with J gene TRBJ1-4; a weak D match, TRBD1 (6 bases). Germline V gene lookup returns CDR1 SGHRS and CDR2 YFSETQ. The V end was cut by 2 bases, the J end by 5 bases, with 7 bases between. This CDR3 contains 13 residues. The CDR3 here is CASSFTGNEKLFF. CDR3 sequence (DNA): TGCGCCAGCAGCTTTACAGGGAATGAAAAACTGTTTTTT.

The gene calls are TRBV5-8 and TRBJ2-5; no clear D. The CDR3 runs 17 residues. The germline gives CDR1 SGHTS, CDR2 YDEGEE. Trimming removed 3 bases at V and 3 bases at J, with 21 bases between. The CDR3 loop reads CASSYPSTLMTKETQYF. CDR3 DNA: TGTGCCAGCAGCTACCCTTCTACGTTAATGACAAAAGAGACCCAGTACTTC.

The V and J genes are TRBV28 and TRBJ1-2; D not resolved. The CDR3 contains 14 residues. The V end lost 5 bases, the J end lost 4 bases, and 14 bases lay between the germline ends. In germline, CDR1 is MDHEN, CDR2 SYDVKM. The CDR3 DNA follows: TGTGCCAGCAGTGTGCGCCTCCTAGGCTATGGCTACACCTTC. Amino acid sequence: CASSVRLLGYGYTF.

CDR3 loop: CASSSRARDHNSPLHF. CDR3 in DNA: TGCGCCAGCAGCTCCAGAGCCCGGGATCATAATTCACCCCTCCACTTT. The chain is built from TRBV4-3 and TRBJ1-6; D gene unclear. The CDR3 contains 16 residues. V gave up 5 bases and J gave up 5 bases, with 16 bases separating them. Germline assignment: CDR1 LGHNA and CDR2 YSLEER.

CDR3 coding DNA: TGTGCCAGCATAGGAAGACAGGGCTTTGACTCCTACAATGAGCAGTTCTTC. This gives the protein CASIGRQGFDSYNEQFF. The V gene is TRBV2, the J gene TRBJ2-1, with 7 bases lining up with TRBD1. This CDR3 has 17 residues. V was pared by 7 bases and J by 0 bases, with 12 bases of the junction left unmatched. Germline V gene sequence: CDR1 SNHLY, CDR2 FYNNEI.

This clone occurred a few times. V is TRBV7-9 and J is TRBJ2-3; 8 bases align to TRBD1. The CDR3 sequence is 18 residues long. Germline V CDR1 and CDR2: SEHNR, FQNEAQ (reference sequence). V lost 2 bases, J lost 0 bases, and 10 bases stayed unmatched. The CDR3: CASSLTRPGGESTDTQYF. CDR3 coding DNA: TGTGCCAGCAGCTTAACCCGGCCAGGGGGCGAGAGCACAGATACGCAGTATTTT.